The entry that follows covers one T cell receptor beta chain sequence. The repertoire was sequenced with immunoSEQ multiplex PCR; TCRdb's copy has only in-frame clones and lacks some. The table shows almost 70,000 clones, with approximately 88% occurring only once. The data originate from a study of technical replicates of blood from a few donors. There are 13 residues in the CDR3. Trimming cost V 7 bases and J 0 bases, with 10 bases left between them. Per germline, CDR1 SQVTM and CDR2 ANQGSEA. The clonotype originates from a human donor in good health. Some clones in this sample may be carry-over from other donors' samples. The chain employs TRBV29-1 and TRBJ2-1, with D tentatively TRBD2 (5 bases). Specimen: PBMCs. The CDR3 spells CSGKRSSYNEQFF. CDR3 DNA: TGCAGCGGGAAGCGGAGCTCCTACAATGAGCAGTTCTTC.